This T cell receptor (beta chain) was recorded in a study of cytomegalovirus exposure and HLA in healthy donors. V shed 11 bases and J 1 base; nucleotides not matched to a gene: 7. The CDR3 loop spans 14 amino acids. Germline V gives CDR1 MNHNS, CDR2 SASEGT. Primers included in the PCR were 60 Vbeta and 13 Jbeta primers. The protocol was immunoSEQ multiplex PCR, while the TCRdb copy is restricted to in-frame clones and leaves out a portion. This sample has 90,000 to 120,000 clones, with 74% found just once. The TCR originated in a woman aged 40 to 50 in good health and CMV-seropositive. The sample taken for sequencing was PBMCs. The V call is TRBV6-1, the J call TRBJ1-3; 8 bases align to TRBD1. CDR3 in DNA: TGTGCCGGGAACAGGGGGGATTCTGGAAACACCATATATTTT. Protein: CAGNRGDSGNTIYF.